Listed here are 4 T cell receptor beta chains from one sample, sequenced in a study of CD8 T cells in Susac syndrome. A quantity of 0.5 to 1 ug RNA underwent reverse transcription using random hexamers. TCRdb passed the immunoSEQ multiplex PCR reads through MiXCR, listing each CDR3 protein once. The sample yields under 200,000 distinct CDR3 sequences, 90% to 95% seen once. Specimen: CD4+ T cells from PBMCs. These receptor sequences come from a human donor in good health.

The gene calls are TRBV5-6 and TRBJ2-1; possible D gene TRBD1, 6 bases. CDR3 size: 17 residues. The germline V gene has CDR1 SGHDT and CDR2 YYEEEE. Trimming removed 4 bases at V and 0 bases at J, with 17 bases between. CDR3 sequence (DNA): TGTGCCAGCAGCCCACTCAGGGGCCGGAGCTCCTACAATGAGCAGTTCTTC. Its protein product is CASSPLRGRSSYNEQFF.

The rearrangement joins TRBV2 to TRBJ2-2, with TRBD1 as a possible D gene (6 bases). The V end was cut by 7 bases, the J end by 2 bases, with 11 bases between. There are 14 residues in the CDR3. Germline V gene lookup returns CDR1 SNHLY and CDR2 FYNNEI. CDR3 nucleotide sequence: TGTGCCAGCACCGTACAGGGAAACACCGGGGAGCTGTTTTTT. This gives the protein CASTVQGNTGELFF.

This clonotype was detected once. CDR3 sequence: CSASDGGMNTEAFF. The CDR3, as DNA: TGCAGTGCTAGTGACGGGGGCATGAACACTGAAGCTTTCTTT. The chain joins TRBV20-1 to TRBJ1-1, with D maybe TRBD1 (6 bases). With 3 bases removed from V and 0 bases from J, the gap between germline ends came to 11 bases. Germline values: CDR1 DFQATT, CDR2 SNEGSKA (reference sequence). The CDR3 spans 14 residues.

This chain joins TRBV7-2 and TRBJ2-3; D gene uncertain. Germline V CDR1 and CDR2: SGHTA, FQGNSA. V shed 5 bases and J shed 6 bases, with 12 bases lying between them. The CDR3 is made up of 13 amino acids. CDR3 region: CASSPRAQDTQYF. CDR3 DNA: TGTGCCAGCAGCCCTCGAGCGCAGGATACGCAGTATTTT.